The rows below give T cell receptor beta chains drawn from one sample of a study of tumor-infiltrating lymphocytes in primary liver carcinoma. TCRdb used MiXCR to reprocess the multiplex PCR reads, holding one entry per CDR3 protein. The table lists approximately 300,000 distinct CDR3 sequences, about 60% of them singletons. The sequenced sample was peripheral blood. The source is a man aged 35 to 55 with primary liver carcinoma and hepatitis B virus infection. The CDR3 runs from the conserved cysteine through the conserved F or W. D genes are given only for firm matches. For some rows the clone size is stated as once, few or many, or as a class when expanded; others skip it.

abundance | d_gene | j_gene | v_gene | CDR3aa | CDR3nt
- | TRBD1 | TRBJ2-7 | TRBV5-4 | CASSLRTGTDEQYF | TGTGCCAGCAGCTTGAGGACAGGGACGGACGAGCAGTACTTC
- | - | TRBJ2-7 | TRBV6-6 | CASSYSSASPYGQYF | TGTGCCAGCAGTTACTCGTCGGCGTCTCCCTACGGGCAGTACTTC
many | - | TRBJ2-3 | TRBV29-1 | CTMGGIGTDTQYF | TGCACCATGGGGGGTATCGGTACAGATACGCAGTATTTT
many | - | TRBJ2-2 | TRBV5-5 | CASRLRTGTGELFF | TGTGCCAGCAGATTGAGAACAGGGACCGGGGAGCTGTTTTTT
- | TRBD2 | TRBJ2-7 | TRBV11-1 | CASSHRTSGSNELYF | TGTGCCAGCAGTCATAGGACTAGCGGGAGCAACGAGCTATACTTC
once | TRBD1 | TRBJ2-2 | TRBV6-6 | CASCYLTPGQRPRGNTGELFF | TGTGCCAGCTGTTACCTGACCCCGGGACAGAGGCCTCGTGGAAACACCGGGGAGCTGTTTTTT
- | TRBD2 | TRBJ2-5 | TRBV28 | CATARLAALGETQYF | TGTGCCACCGCTAGACTAGCCGCACTCGGGGAGACCCAGTACTTC
- | TRBD2 | TRBJ2-1 | TRBV11-1 | CVSSSRGRGRSSHEQFF | TGTGTCAGCAGCTCCCGAGGGCGCGGGAGGTCCAGCCATGAGCAGTTCTTC
- | - | TRBJ2-1 | TRBV29-1 | CSAYGRASDEQLF | TGCAGCGCTTATGGGCGGGCAAGTGATGAGCAGTTATTC
many | TRBD1 | TRBJ2-3 | TRBV29-1 | CSVETGVDTQYF | TGCAGCGTCGAAACAGGGGTAGATACGCAGTATTTT
few | TRBD2 | TRBJ2-2 | TRBV5-6 | CASSLEPSGRSTGELFF | TGTGCCAGCAGCTTGGAGCCTAGCGGGAGATCAACGGGGGAGCTGTTTTTT
- | TRBD2 | TRBJ2-7 | TRBV11-2 | CAGSLRTSGVSYERYF | TGTGCCGGCAGCTTGCGGACTAGCGGGGTCTCCTACGAGCGGTACTTC
many | TRBD1 | TRBJ1-1 | TRBV5-1 | CASSFDREERNTEAFF | TGCGCCAGCAGCTTTGACAGGGAGGAGAGGAACACTGAAGCTTTCTTT
once | - | TRBJ2-1 | TRBV12-3/TRBV12-4 | CASSLGSSSYNEEFF | TGTGCCAGCAGTCTGGGGAGCTCCTCCTACAATGAGGAGTTCTTC
- | - | TRBJ1-2 | TRBV9 | CASSVAEGHHYGYTF | TGTGCCAGCAGCGTAGCGGAGGGGCACCACTATGGCTACACCTTC
- | - | TRBJ1-1 | TRBV4-1 | CASSQWATEAFF | TGCGCTAGCAGCCAATGGGCAACTGAAGCTTTCTTT
- | - | TRBJ1-4 | TRBV12-3/TRBV12-4 | CASRPTRDTGQKLFF | TGTGCCAGCAGGCCCACCCGGGACACGGGGCAAAAACTGTTTTTT
- | TRBD2 | TRBJ2-7 | TRBV7-9 | CASSPRLAGDEQYF | TGTGCCAGCAGCCCCCGACTAGCGGGAGACGAGCAGTACTTC
- | TRBD1 | TRBJ2-6 | TRBV6-1 | CANTQDRASGVNVLTF | TGTGCCAACACCCAGGACAGGGCTTCTGGGGTCAACGTCCTGACTTTC
many | TRBD1 | TRBJ2-1 | TRBV12-3/TRBV12-4 | CASRLQGATYNEQFF | TGTGCCAGCAGGCTACAGGGGGCCACCTACAATGAGCAGTTCTTC
many | - | TRBJ1-5 | TRBV6-2/TRBV6-3 | CASLQTGSNQPQHF | TGTGCCAGTCTCCAGACAGGCTCGAATCAGCCCCAGCATTTT
- | - | TRBJ2-3 | TRBV4-1 | CTSSAPPPSTDMQYF | TGCACCAGCAGCGCCCCGCCCCCAAGCACAGATATGCAGTATTTT
few | - | TRBJ2-5 | TRBV28 | CASSSWRGAATTQYF | TGTGCCAGCAGTAGCTGGCGGGGAGCAGCAACGACCCAGTACTTC
few | - | TRBJ1-2 | TRBV14 | CASSQGPAPYGYTF | TGTGCCAGCAGCCAAGGACCCGCCCCGTATGGCTACACCTTC
- | - | TRBJ2-3 | TRBV6-5 | CASSRLEGVTDTQYF | TGTGCCAGCAGCCGACTAGAGGGAGTCACAGATACGCAGTATTTT
many | TRBD1 | TRBJ2-7 | TRBV29-1 | CSVTQHGTATYEQYF | TGCAGCGTTACCCAACACGGGACAGCTACCTACGAGCAGTACTTC
- | - | TRBJ1-4 | TRBV2 | CASLNDVVISEKLFF | TGTGCCAGCCTCAACGACGTCGTGATATCCGAAAAACTGTTTTTT
- | TRBD1 | TRBJ2-7 | TRBV5-1 | CASSELQGAGEQYF | TGCGCCAGCAGCGAGTTACAGGGGGCGGGCGAGCAGTACTTC
few | - | TRBJ1-1 | TRBV6-1 | CASNDGFNTEAFF | TGTGCCAGCAATGACGGGTTTAACACTGAAGCTTTCTTT
many | - | TRBJ2-7 | TRBV11-2 | CASSLDRNSYEQYF | TGTGCCAGCAGCTTAGACAGAAACTCCTACGAGCAGTACTTC
- | - | TRBJ1-3 | TRBV21-1 | CADLLKGACSGNTIYF | TGTGCCGATCTTCTGAAGGGGGCATGCTCTGGAAACACCATATATTTT
few | TRBD1 | TRBJ2-2 | TRBV30 | CAWAPGQGARNTGELFF | TGTGCCTGGGCTCCGGGACAGGGGGCTCGGAACACCGGGGAGCTGTTTTTT
once | - | TRBJ1-1 | TRBV29-1 | CSGAPGWVTNTEAFF | TGCAGCGGGGCCCCAGGTTGGGTCACGAACACTGAAGCTTTCTTT
- | - | TRBJ2-4 | TRBV4-1 | CASSPVIQKGSIQYF | TGCGCCAGCAGCCCAGTCATACAGAAAGGAAGCATTCAGTACTTC
- | - | TRBJ2-7 | TRBV29-1 | CGAEDTGTSAYEQYF | TGCGGCGCTGAAGATACCGGGACTTCAGCCTACGAGCAGTACTTC
- | - | TRBJ2-1 | TRBV6-5 | CASSPSLGTFNEQFF | TGTGCCAGCAGTCCGAGTCTCGGGACCTTTAATGAGCAGTTCTTC
- | - | TRBJ2-7 | TRBV7-8 | CASSHRGRQQYF | TGTGCCAGCAGCCACAGAGGGAGGCAGCAGTACTTC
few | - | TRBJ2-1 | TRBV5-5 | CASSLAEGPRFF | TGTGCCAGCAGCTTGGCCGAAGGGCCGCGGTTCTTC
many | - | TRBJ1-1 | TRBV11-1 | CASSRRPGRELAEAFF | TGTGCCAGCAGCCGTCGGCCGGGCAGGGAGTTAGCTGAAGCTTTCTTT
few | - | TRBJ2-3 | TRBV4-2 | CASSQESLDTQYF | TGTGCCAGCAGCCAAGAGAGCCTAGATACGCAGTATTTT